The table lists the clone carrying this T cell receptor (beta chain) with a few counts. Its antigen is undetermined. The source of the sample is a study of CD8+ T cells in alopecia areata. Study-level background: The drug, oral tofacitinib, was given to treated patients at 5 to 10 mg twice daily. Study-level findings and limits: Higher clonality and more expanded CD8+ clones appeared in lesional than normal scalp.

After isolation, RNA underwent reverse transcription to generate cDNA as the sequencing template. Produced via immunoSEQ multiplex PCR; TCRdb's table is partial and in-frame only. The sample holds 110,000 or so clones, more than 30% seen once. The CDR3 has 14 amino acids. Germline V CDR1 and CDR2: SGHNT, YYREEE (reference sequence). The V and J ends lost 4 bases and 4 bases respectively, with 14 bases between them. The TCR sequence derives from a human donor with alopecia areata. V is TRBV5-4 and J is TRBJ1-2; a weak D match, TRBD1 (5 bases). Sequencing was carried out using CD4+ T cells sorted from blood. This CDR3 is CASSHGTSSYGYTF. CDR3 bases: TGTGCCAGCAGCCACGGGACTTCTTCCTATGGCTACACCTTC. The full variable domain, rest sourced from reference TRBV5-4 and TRBJ1-2, is ETGVTQSPTHLIKTRGQQVTLRCSSQSGHNTVSWYQQALGQGPQFIFQYYREEENGRGNFPPRFSGLQFPNYSSELNVNALELDDSALYLCASSHGTSSYGYTFGSGTRLTVV.